The 10 T cell receptor beta chains below were found in one sample sequenced in a study of technical replicates of blood from a few donors. Profiling relied on immunoSEQ multiplex PCR, and the TCRdb table lists in-frame clones only, not all of them. Of 87,000 or so clones listed, 85% to 95% were seen once; the top ten hold 0.34%. Sequencing was carried out using T cells isolated from PBMCs. These receptors were taken from a human donor in good health.

This chain links TRBV19 with TRBJ2-1; TRBD2 matches at 7 bases. The CDR3 length is 15 residues. With V trimmed by 8 bases and J by 6 bases, 13 bases remained unmatched. The germline V gene encodes CDR1 LNHDA and CDR2 SQIVND (reference sequence). DNA for the CDR3: TGTGCCAGTTCGTCCCCAGCGGGGCGCTTCAATGAGCAGTTCTTC. It translates to CASSSPAGRFNEQFF.

This chain connects TRBV27 to TRBJ1-1; possible D gene TRBD1, 5 bases. Looked up from germline, CDR1 is MNHEY and CDR2 is SMNVEV (reference sequence). The CDR3 extends over 14 amino acids. The ends were cut back, 4 bases at V and 5 bases at J, with 14 bases in the middle. CDR3: CASSSVGLVTEAFF. The CDR3 DNA sequence: TGTGCCAGCAGTTCGGTGGGGCTGGTGACTGAAGCTTTCTTT.

V is TRBV29-1 and J is TRBJ2-3; D call uncertain. Trimming pared 4 bases from V and 0 bases from J, leaving 8 bases between. The CDR3 is 13 amino acids. Germline V gene data show CDR1 as SQVTM and CDR2 as ANQGSEA. The CDR3: CSVVFTSTDTQYF. Written as DNA, the CDR3 is TGCAGCGTTGTTTTTACTAGCACAGATACGCAGTATTTT.

The V and J genes are TRBV28 and TRBJ2-1, with 7 bases identical to TRBD1. The CDR3 sequence is 15 residues long. V lost 3 bases and J lost 3; bases outside the gene matches: 5. Looked up from germline, CDR1 is MDHEN and CDR2 is SYDVKM. Here the CDR3 reads CASSFAPGGYNEQFF. The CDR3 DNA follows: TGTGCCAGCAGTTTCGCACCAGGGGGCTACAATGAGCAGTTCTTC.

The chain is built from TRBV9 and TRBJ1-2; 7 nucleotides match TRBD1. The CDR3 contains 15 residues. Germline V lookup: CDR1 SGDLS, CDR2 YYNGEE. Trimming removed 4 bases from V and 4 bases from J; junction bases left unmatched: 10. CDR3: CASSPRDSTLYGYTF. In DNA form, the CDR3 reads TGTGCCAGCAGCCCTCGGGACAGCACCCTCTATGGCTACACCTTC.

The chain joins TRBV10-3 to TRBJ1-2; TRBD1 agrees at 9 bases. The CDR3 spans 15 residues. Germline lookup yields CDR1 ENHRY and CDR2 SYGVKD. The V gene end was trimmed by 4 bases and the J gene end by 6 bases; junction bases not matched to a gene: 9. CDR3 amino acids: CAISVPGQGKNGYTF. CDR3 DNA sequence: TGTGCCATCAGTGTTCCGGGACAGGGCAAGAATGGCTACACCTTC.

V is TRBV11-3 and J is TRBJ2-1, with TRBD2 matching over 9 bases. CDR3 length equals 16 residues. The trim removed 1 base at V and 7 bases at J, leaving 8 bases unmatched. Germline loops: CDR1 SGHNT, CDR2 YENEEA. The DNA for the CDR3 is TGTGCCAGCAGCTTAGGAACTAGCGGGCTACTAAATGAGCAGTTCTTC. Amino acid sequence: CASSLGTSGLLNEQFF.

The V call is TRBV6-6, the J call TRBJ1-5; D might be TRBD1 (6 bases). The CDR3 has 14 amino acids. The germline V gene encodes CDR1 MNHNY and CDR2 SVGAGI (reference sequence). With 7 bases removed from V and 6 bases from J, the gap between germline ends came to 16 bases. CDR3: CASNVGGGSQPQHF. The DNA for the CDR3 is TGTGCCAGCAATGTTGGGGGCGGTAGTCAGCCCCAGCATTTT.

The V and J genes are TRBV14 and TRBJ2-7; 7 bases are a match to TRBD2. CDR1 SGHDN and CDR2 FVKESK come from the germline V gene. With 5 bases clipped from V and 3 bases from J, the junction kept 10 bases outside the gene matches. The CDR3 totals 15 residues. The CDR3 reads CASSLREKDYYEQYF. In DNA, the CDR3 is TGTGCCAGCAGCTTGCGGGAGAAGGATTACTACGAGCAGTACTTC.

The chain carries TRBV28 and TRBJ2-7; no firm D call. V was trimmed by 2 bases and J by 4 bases, leaving 6 bases between them. Germline CDR1 MDHEN, CDR2 SYDVKM. This CDR3 is 12 amino acids long. CDR3 DNA: TGTGCCAGCAGTTTACTCAGGTACGAGCAGTACTTC. Its translation is CASSLLRYEQYF.